The 21 T cell receptor beta chains given below trace back to one sample, sequenced in a study of T cells in Graves' hyperthyroidism and ophthalmopathy. The CDR3 regions of TCR beta were amplified from RNA transcripts. TCR CDR3 regions were first amplified by RT-PCR with HTBI primers. Each CDR3 protein gets one entry after TCRdb re-called the multiplex PCR reads with MiXCR. The table includes about 26,000 distinct CDR3 sequences, around 40% detected once. Sample: blood. The receptors shown here come from a woman aged 25 to 39 with Graves' hyperthyroidism.

The chain has TRBV10-3 and TRBJ2-1; D tentatively reads TRBD1 or TRBD2 (5 bases each). Trimming shortened V by 3 bases and J by 4 bases, and 16 bases separated the two germline ends. The length of the CDR3 is 16 residues. The germline V gene has CDR1 ENHRY and CDR2 SYGVKD. CDR3 loop: CAISDNRGEGYNEQFF. As DNA, the CDR3 is TGTGCCATCAGTGATAATAGAGGGGAAGGGTACAATGAGCAGTTCTTC.

In this sample, this clonotype turned up once. CDR3 nucleotides: TGTGCCAGTAGTATAGGGGGGGGCATGGACGAGCAGTACTTC. Translated: CASSIGGGMDEQYF. The genes are TRBV19 and TRBJ2-7, with TRBD2 as a possible D gene (7 bases). Germline CDR1 LNHDA, CDR2 SQIVND (reference sequence). This CDR3 contains 14 residues. Deletions cut 1 base from V and 5 bases from J, with 12 bases between.

This clonotype ranks as medium-sized. The V gene is TRBV5-1, the J gene TRBJ2-7; the D is unclear. Germline V gene data show CDR1 as SGHRS and CDR2 as YFSETQ. Trimming stripped 4 bases from V and 3 bases from J, with 5 bases between. The CDR3 sequence is 11 residues long. The CDR3 sequence: CASSERYEQYF. As DNA, the CDR3 is TGCGCCAGCAGCGAACGCTACGAGCAGTACTTC.

The sample holds many counts of this clonotype. This chain uses TRBV24-1 with TRBJ1-1; the D gene is possibly TRBD1 (6 bases). The CDR3 runs to 15 residues. The V and J ends lost 6 bases and 1 base respectively, with 14 bases between them. The germline V gene encodes CDR1 KGHDR and CDR2 SFDVKD. CDR3 residues: CATSRGGAGNTEAFF. CDR3 nucleotides: TGTGCCACCAGTCGCGGGGGCGCGGGGAACACTGAAGCTTTCTTT.

This clonotype is classed as medium-sized. The CDR3 coding sequence is TGCGCCAGCAGTGAAGAGGGGTACGGGACTGAAGCTTTCTTT. Translating gives CASSEEGYGTEAFF. This rearrangement joins TRBV10-2 to TRBJ1-1, with D possibly matching TRBD1 (5 bases). The CDR3 sequence is 14 residues long. Trimming stripped 3 bases from V and 5 bases from J, with 13 bases between. In germline, CDR1 is WSHSY, CDR2 SAAADI.

This clonotype appeared many times. The chain recombines TRBV6-1 with TRBJ2-2; a possible D gene is TRBD1 (5 bases). Germline CDR1 MNHNS, CDR2 SASEGT. V lost 5 bases and J 1 base, leaving 8 bases between the germline ends. The CDR3 consists of 14 residues. The CDR3: CASSLQVNTGELFF. CDR3 DNA: TGTGCCAGCAGTCTACAGGTGAACACCGGGGAGCTGTTTTTT.

This clonotype came up a few times. The chain joins TRBV24-1 to TRBJ2-5; tentatively, D is TRBD2 (6 bases). The germline gives CDR1 KGHDR, CDR2 SFDVKD. V lost 3 bases and J 4 bases, leaving 14 bases between the germline ends. There are 15 residues in the CDR3. The CDR3 sequence: CATSDPGGNVETQYF. The CDR3 coding sequence is TGTGCCACCAGTGATCCTGGCGGGAATGTAGAGACCCAGTACTTC.

This clonotype was counted at least ten times. The chain joins TRBV4-2 to TRBJ1-6; no clear D gene. Trimming shortened V by 0 bases and J by 8 bases, and 5 bases separated the two germline ends. This CDR3 comprises 13 residues. Per germline, CDR1 LGHNA and CDR2 YNFKEQ. The CDR3 spells CASSQEPHSPLHF. The CDR3 DNA follows: TGTGCCAGCAGCCAAGAACCCCATTCACCCCTCCACTTT.

This clonotype was counted many times. The chain carries TRBV28 and TRBJ2-1; 10 positions agree with TRBD2. This CDR3 region has 14 residues. From germline, CDR1 is MDHEN and CDR2 SYDVKM. V shed 4 bases, J shed 7 bases, and the junction held 4 bases outside the gene matches. The CDR3 sequence: CASSSLAGVNEQFF. CDR3 bases: TGTGCCAGCAGTTCTCTAGCGGGAGTAAATGAGCAGTTCTTC.

This sequence joins TRBV30 and TRBJ2-1, with D perhaps matching TRBD1 or TRBD2 (5 bases each). Germline V gene lookup returns CDR1 GTSNPN and CDR2 SVGIG (reference sequence). Trimming took off 1 base at V and 9 bases at J, with 10 bases between the two ends. This CDR3 has 12 amino acids. The CDR3 spells CAWSGGSGEQFF. The CDR3 DNA reads TGTGCCTGGAGTGGGGGGTCGGGTGAGCAGTTCTTC.

Many counts were recorded for this clonotype. CDR3 amino acids: CAGLGAGGDSYNEQFF. CDR3 coding DNA: TGTGCCGGCCTAGGGGCGGGAGGAGACTCCTACAATGAGCAGTTCTTC. This chain uses TRBV7-9 with TRBJ2-1, with TRBD2 matching 8 bases. Germline V gives CDR1 SEHNR, CDR2 FQNEAQ (reference sequence). The length of the CDR3 is 16 residues. Trimming at V came to 11 bases and at J to 0 bases, leaving 12 bases not matched to a gene.

J is TRBJ2-2 and V is TRBV6-4; possibly TRBD2 for D (6 bases). Germline assignment: CDR1 MRHNA and CDR2 SNTAGT. This CDR3 region has 15 residues. Trimming left V 2 bases short and J 8 bases short, with 15 bases between. Here the CDR3 reads CASSDGPSDRGELFF. The CDR3 nucleotides are TGTGCCAGCAGTGACGGTCCTAGCGATAGGGGGGAGCTGTTTTTT.

By share, this clonotype ranks as medium-sized. The chain combines TRBV29-1 with TRBJ2-7; no clear D gene. The V gene lost 6 bases and the J gene lost 3 bases, with 15 bases spanning the gap. The CDR3 length is 13 residues. Per the germline V gene, CDR1 is SQVTM and CDR2 is ANQGSEA. CDR3 in amino acids: CSVTGNGFYEQYF. For the CDR3, the DNA is TGCAGCGTGACGGGTAACGGGTTCTACGAGCAGTACTTC.

The chain combines TRBV20-1 with TRBJ1-6; TRBD1 matches at 9 bases. This CDR3 has 17 amino acids. Germline loops: CDR1 DFQATT, CDR2 SNEGSKA (reference sequence). With V trimmed by 5 bases and J by 7 bases, 15 bases remained unmatched. The CDR3 sequence: CSAALADRGGGNSPLHF. CDR3 sequence (DNA): TGCAGTGCTGCCCTCGCGGACAGGGGAGGGGGGAATTCACCCCTCCACTTT.

This clonotype occurred once. The V and J genes are TRBV12-3 or TRBV12-4 and TRBJ1-2; TRBD1 matches 10 bases. The V gene end was trimmed by 1 base and the J gene end by 8 bases; junction bases not matched to a gene: 7. CDR3 length: 15 amino acids. CDR3: CASSLGTGGVGGYTF. The CDR3 bases are TGTGCCAGCAGTTTAGGGACAGGGGGTGTTGGGGGCTACACCTTC.

This clonotype was picked up many times. This rearrangement joins TRBV6-6 to TRBJ2-1, with TRBD1 matching over 10 bases. The J segment lost 12 bases and the V segment lost 5 bases, leaving 7 bases of the junction unmatched. The CDR3 has 13 residues. The germline CDR1 and CDR2 sequences are MNHNY and SVGAGI (reference sequence). This CDR3 is CASSAQGTGAQFF. CDR3 DNA: TGTGCCAGCAGTGCCCAAGGGACAGGGGCGCAGTTCTTC.

There are many counts of this clonotype. The V call is TRBV20-1, the J call TRBJ2-5; a weak D match, TRBD1 (8 bases). Germline V gives CDR1 DFQATT, CDR2 SNEGSKA (reference sequence). There are 13 residues in the CDR3. V was trimmed by 4 bases and J by 5 bases, leaving 14 bases between them. CDR3 amino acids: CSATVQGGETQYF. The CDR3 DNA is TGCAGTGCTACCGTACAGGGGGGGGAGACCCAGTACTTC.

Ten or more counts support this clonotype. CDR3 nucleotides: TGTGCCAGCATGGGGACCGGGGAGCTGTTTTTT. Amino acid sequence: CASMGTGELFF. The chain joins TRBV6-1 to TRBJ2-2; D gene ambiguous. CDR1 and CDR2 from the germline V gene are MNHNS and SASEGT. V lost 7 bases, J lost 5 bases, and 5 bases lay in between. The length of the CDR3 is 11 residues.

A note on this clonotype: As the CDR3 is not closed by the conserved phenylalanine or tryptophan, this likely results from a read error. The J gene is TRBJ2-7, the V gene TRBV12-5, with D uncertain. CDR3 length equals 14 residues. Per germline, CDR1 LGHNT and CDR2 FRNRAP. The V end was cut by 7 bases, the J end by 4 bases, with 17 bases between. The CDR3 DNA reads TGTGCTAGTGCCCTGGGTACTAACGGTTACGAGCAGTACCTC. Amino acid sequence: CASALGTNGYEQYL.

Sample share makes this clonotype medium-sized. This sequence joins TRBV29-1 and TRBJ2-2; D possibly corresponds to TRBD1 (5 bases). V dropped 4 bases and J dropped 4 bases, with 13 bases sitting between them. This CDR3 has 14 residues. Germline CDR1 SQVTM, CDR2 ANQGSEA. CDR3 sequence (DNA): TGCAGCGTTGTTACGGACATAGGCACCGGGGAGCTGTTTTTT. Protein: CSVVTDIGTGELFF.

This chain links TRBV3-1 with TRBJ2-2; the D is unclear. Germline lookup yields CDR1 LGHDT and CDR2 YNNKEL (reference sequence). V was clipped by 1 base and J by 7 bases, with 7 bases between them. The CDR3 is 13 amino acids. For the CDR3, the DNA is TGTGCCAGCAGCCAAGGGTCTAGCGGGGAGCTGTTTTTT. It codes for CASSQGSSGELFF. The variable domain in full, with the rest retrieved from reference TRBV3-1 and TRBJ2-2, is DTAVSQTPKYLVTQMGNDKSIKCEQNLGHDTMYWYKQDSKKFLKIMFSYNNKELIINETVPNRFSPKSPDKAHLNLHINSLELGDSAVYFCASSQGSSGELFFGEGSRLTVL.